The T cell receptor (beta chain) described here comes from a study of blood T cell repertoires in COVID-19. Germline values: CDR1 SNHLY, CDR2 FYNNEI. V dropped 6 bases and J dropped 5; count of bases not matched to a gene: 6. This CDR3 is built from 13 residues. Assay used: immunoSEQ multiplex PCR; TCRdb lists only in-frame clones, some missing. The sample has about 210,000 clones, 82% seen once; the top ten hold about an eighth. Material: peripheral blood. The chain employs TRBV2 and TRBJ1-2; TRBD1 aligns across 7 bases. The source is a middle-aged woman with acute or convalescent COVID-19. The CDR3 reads CASRLQGTYGYTF. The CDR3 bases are TGTGCCAGCAGGCTACAGGGGACGTATGGCTACACCTTC. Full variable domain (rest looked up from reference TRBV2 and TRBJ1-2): EPEVTQTPSHQVTQMGQEVILRCVPISNHLYFYWYRQILGQKVEFLVSFYNNEISEKSEIFDDQFSVERPDGSNFTLKIRSTKLEDSAMYFCASRLQGTYGYTFGSGTRLTVV.